This T cell receptor (beta chain) was recorded in a study of cytomegalovirus exposure and HLA in healthy donors. General study points: Altogether, 150 to 200 TCR beta chains were recorded as cytomegalovirus-associated. In vitro testing confirmed a few CMV-associated chains as specific for CMV antigens.

Points on this clone: The antigen remains unidentified.

Clones were read by immunoSEQ multiplex PCR, and TCRdb kept only the in-frame ones, dropping some. The profile shows 90,000 to 140,000 clones, 85% to 90% of them singletons. With 0 bases removed from V and 0 bases from J, the gap between germline ends came to 7 bases. This CDR3 comprises 15 residues. CDR1 is SGHDT, CDR2 YYEEEE, per germline. The TCR comes from a woman under 30 in good health and CMV-seropositive. The V and J genes are TRBV5-6 and TRBJ1-5; D is unclear. Sequenced sample: PBMCs. The CDR3 DNA sequence: TGTGCCAGCAGCTTGGGTGACTTTAGCAATCAGCCCCAGCATTTT. Translation gives CASSLGDFSNQPQHF.